This TCR beta chain was sequenced for a study of response to subunit inactivated influenza vaccine. Germline CDR1 and CDR2: SGHTA and FQGNSA. CDR3 length equals 12 residues. V lost 1 base to trimming and J lost 14 bases, with 11 bases between them. TCRdb re-analysed the RT-PCR reads in MiXCR, keeping a single row per CDR3 protein. The sample comprises around 530,000 distinct CDR3 sequences, approximately 12% of which are singletons, and roughly 10% rests with the top ten. This receptor was obtained from a man aged 50 to 60 who received an inactivated influenza vaccine. This specimen was PBMCs from blood, taken on the day of vaccination. The chain has TRBV7-2 and TRBJ2-2; D may match TRBD1 or TRBD2 (5 bases each). CDR3 in DNA: TGTGCCAGCAGCTTAGAATGGGGACCCCTGTTTTTT. Translating gives CASSLEWGPLFF.